These T cell receptor beta chains were read from a single sample in a study of naive and memory T cell subsets. TCRdb redid the calling of the UMI-ligation and nested PCR reads with MiXCR, one entry per CDR3 protein. Seen here are approximately 150,000 distinct CDR3 sequences, 22% observed once, and the top ten hold 0.085% to 0.11%. Sequenced: naive CD4+ T cells from blood. These TCRs come from a human donor in good health. Both conserved end residues are part of each CDR3. D genes are given only for firm matches. Some rows have no size entry. The others give once, few or many, or a class for an expanded clone.

many | TRBJ2-3 | 15 | TRBD2 | TRBV29-1 | CSVPIAGGSADTQYF | TGCAGCGTTCCAATAGCGGGAGGGTCCGCAGATACGCAGTATTTT
few | TRBJ2-1 | 13 | TRBD1 | TRBV7-2 | CASRGTAYNEQFF | TGTGCCAGCAGAGGGACAGCCTACAATGAGCAGTTCTTC
few | TRBJ2-6 | 12 | - | TRBV9 | CASSVGRQVLTF | TGTGCCAGCAGCGTAGGAAGACAGGTCCTGACTTTC
few | TRBJ1-1 | 13 | - | TRBV28 | CTSSLEGAYKAFF | TGTACCAGCAGTTTAGAGGGCGCTTACAAAGCTTTCTTT
few | TRBJ1-5 | 19 | - | TRBV2 | CASSLGATPLPYSNQPQHF | TGTGCCAGCAGCCTAGGAGCGACACCGCTCCCTTATAGCAATCAGCCCCAGCATTTT
- | TRBJ1-1 | 15 | - | TRBV5-1 | CASSFFRHSNTEAFF | TGCGCCAGCAGCTTCTTCAGACATTCGAACACTGAAGCTTTCTTT
few | TRBJ2-5 | 17 | TRBD2 | TRBV3-1 | CASSHSTSGRASETQYF | TGTGCCAGCAGCCACTCAACTAGCGGGAGGGCCTCGGAGACCCAGTACTTC
few | TRBJ2-5 | 16 | TRBD2 | TRBV5-1 | CASRPGLATSQETQYF | TGCGCCAGCAGGCCCGGACTAGCGACCTCCCAAGAGACCCAGTACTTC
few | TRBJ1-2 | 13 | TRBD1 | TRBV2 | CASSGQGKIGYTF | TGTGCCAGCAGCGGACAGGGGAAAATTGGCTACACCTTC
- | TRBJ1-4 | 18 | - | TRBV19 | CASSISRIRASTNEKLFF | TGTGCCAGTAGTATATCACGGATCAGAGCGTCAACTAATGAAAAACTGTTTTTT
- | TRBJ2-1 | 17 | TRBD2 | TRBV28 | CASSFELAGARGDEQFF | TGTGCCAGCAGTTTTGAACTAGCGGGAGCGAGGGGGGATGAGCAGTTCTTC
- | TRBJ2-7 | 13 | - | TRBV20-1 | CSAPTGFSYEQYF | TGCAGTGCTCCAACAGGGTTCTCCTACGAGCAGTACTTC
few | TRBJ2-5 | 13 | - | TRBV19 | CASSMVRKETQYF | TGTGCCAGTAGTATGGTCAGGAAAGAGACCCAGTACTTC
- | TRBJ1-6 | 14 | - | TRBV28 | CASSYQSYNSPLHF | TGTGCCAGCAGTTATCAATCTTATAATTCACCCCTCCACTTT
few | TRBJ2-5 | 15 | TRBD1 | TRBV27 | CASSLQGVLGETQYF | TGTGCCAGCAGTTTACAGGGGGTACTCGGAGAGACCCAGTACTTC
few | TRBJ1-1 | 10 | - | TRBV2 | CASTPPGAFF | TGTGCCAGCACCCCTCCAGGTGCTTTCTTT
- | TRBJ2-2 | 16 | TRBD1 | TRBV6-5 | CASSSTGTGTTGELFF | TGTGCCAGCAGTTCAACCGGGACAGGTACCACCGGGGAGCTGTTTTTT
few | TRBJ2-1 | 18 | TRBD2 | TRBV7-8 | CASSLLAGGLLVDNEQFF | TGTGCCAGCAGCTTACTGGCGGGGGGTCTTCTAGTCGACAATGAGCAGTTCTTC